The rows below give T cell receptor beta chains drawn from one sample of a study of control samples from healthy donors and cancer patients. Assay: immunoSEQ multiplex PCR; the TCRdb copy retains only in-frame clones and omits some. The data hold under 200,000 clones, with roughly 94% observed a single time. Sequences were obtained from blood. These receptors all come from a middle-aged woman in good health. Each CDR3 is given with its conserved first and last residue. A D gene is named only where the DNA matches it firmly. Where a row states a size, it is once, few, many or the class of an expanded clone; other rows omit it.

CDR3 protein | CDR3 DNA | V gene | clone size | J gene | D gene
CASRVNSGDIYNEQFF | TGTGCCAGCAGAGTTAATAGCGGCGACATCTACAATGAGCAGTTCTTC | TRBV2 | - | TRBJ2-1 | -
CASNTRGGVNTEAFF | TGTGCCAGTAATACCAGGGGGGGCGTGAACACTGAAGCTTTCTTT | TRBV19 | - | TRBJ1-1 | TRBD1
CASSFGLAGVETQYF | TGCGCCAGCAGCTTCGGACTAGCGGGAGTGGAGACCCAGTACTTC | TRBV5-1 | - | TRBJ2-5 | TRBD2
CASSLGLEANYGYTF | TGCGCCAGCAGCCTCGGACTGGAAGCTAACTATGGCTACACCTTC | TRBV5-1 | once | TRBJ1-2 | -
CSATDRVTSYTF | TGCAGTGCTACTGACAGGGTGACAAGCTACACCTTC | TRBV20-1 | - | TRBJ1-2 | TRBD1
CATSAGLAGGRDTQYF | TGTGCCACCAGCGCTGGACTAGCGGGAGGGAGAGATACGCAGTATTTT | TRBV15 | - | TRBJ2-3 | TRBD2
CASSLAAGRKETQYF | TGTGCCAGCAGCTTAGCGGCGGGTAGGAAAGAGACCCAGTACTTC | TRBV7-2 | - | TRBJ2-5 | -
CASSRIALGTGELFF | TGCGCCAGCAGCAGGATAGCCTTGGGCACCGGGGAGCTGTTTTTT | TRBV4-3 | - | TRBJ2-2 | -
CASSLGAGKDYGYTF | TGTGCCAGCAGCTTAGGGGCAGGGAAGGACTATGGCTACACCTTC | TRBV7-2 | - | TRBJ1-2 | -
CASSPGVYSGNTIYF | TGTGCCAGCAGCCCGGGGGTGTACTCTGGAAACACCATATATTTT | TRBV11-2 | once | TRBJ1-3 | -
CASSHLRETQYF | TGTGCCAGCAGCCATCTTCGGGAGACCCAGTACTTC | TRBV11-3 | once | TRBJ2-5 | -
CASSKRKSPGQGWAEAFF | TGTGCCAGTAGTAAACGGAAATCCCCGGGACAGGGGTGGGCTGAAGCTTTCTTT | TRBV19 | - | TRBJ1-1 | TRBD1
CASSSGTSSSYEQYF | TGTGCCAGCAGCTCCGGGACTAGCAGCTCCTACGAGCAGTACTTC | TRBV5-5 | - | TRBJ2-7 | TRBD2
CASSIASGNEQFF | TGTGCCAGTAGTATAGCTAGCGGTAATGAGCAGTTCTTC | TRBV19 | - | TRBJ2-1 | TRBD2
CASSYGTGIHEQYF | TGTGCCAGCAGTTACGGGACAGGGATACACGAGCAGTACTTC | TRBV6-5 | - | TRBJ2-7 | TRBD1
CACLRGGSGNTIYF | TGTGCCTGTCTCAGGGGAGGGTCTGGAAACACCATATATTTT | TRBV30 | - | TRBJ1-3 | -
CASSPTSGTYNEQFF | TGTGCCAGCAGCCCGACTAGCGGAACATACAATGAGCAGTTCTTC | TRBV6-6 | - | TRBJ2-1 | TRBD2
CAISESVPVGGTGELFF | TGTGCCATCAGTGAGTCCGTGCCGGTAGGAGGGACCGGGGAGCTGTTTTTT | TRBV10-3 | - | TRBJ2-2 | -
CATHPGRDRPTSPLHF | TGTGCCACCCACCCAGGGAGGGACCGGCCGACTTCACCCCTCCACTTT | TRBV19 | - | TRBJ1-6 | -
CASSQGFARAGGYGYTF | TGCGCCAGCAGCCAAGGCTTTGCTAGGGCAGGAGGCTATGGCTACACCTTC | TRBV4-3 | few | TRBJ1-2 | -
CAISEGSGGWYEQYF | TGTGCCATCAGTGAGGGTAGCGGGGGGTGGTACGAGCAGTACTTC | TRBV10-3 | once | TRBJ2-7 | TRBD2
CASSYSPLGVGYTF | TGTGCCAGCAGTTACTCCCCCCTAGGGGTTGGCTACACCTTC | TRBV6-5 | - | TRBJ1-2 | -
CASSLVAVNTEAFF | TGTGCCAGCAGCTTAGTAGCCGTGAACACTGAAGCTTTCTTT | TRBV7-9 | - | TRBJ1-1 | -
CAWSVLMSRSEAFF | TGTGCCTGGAGTGTACTCATGAGTCGCTCTGAAGCTTTCTTT | TRBV30 | - | TRBJ1-1 | -
CASSHRLELAGGYNEQFF | TGCGCCAGCAGCCACCGATTGGAACTAGCGGGAGGATACAATGAGCAGTTCTTC | TRBV4-3 | - | TRBJ2-1 | TRBD2
CASSSGTRRDTQYF | TGTGCCAGCAGCTCCGGGACTAGAAGAGATACGCAGTATTTT | TRBV7-8 | - | TRBJ2-3 | TRBD2
CASSSTSRELFF | TGCGCCAGCAGCTCGACAAGCAGGGAGCTGTTTTTT | TRBV5-1 | - | TRBJ2-2 | -
CASSQVRLLNEQFF | TGTGCCAGCAGCCAAGTACGGCTTCTCAATGAGCAGTTCTTC | TRBV3-1/TRBV3-2 | - | TRBJ2-1 | -
CASGSQQGVRIPLAGGSEQYF | TGTGCTAGTGGTTCCCAGCAGGGGGTACGTATACCCTTAGCGGGAGGCTCCGAGCAGTACTTC | TRBV12-5 | once | TRBJ2-7 | TRBD2
CASSQILPGGPSANEQFF | TGCGCCAGCAGCCAAATCTTGCCGGGAGGGCCCTCGGCCAATGAGCAGTTCTTC | TRBV4-3 | once | TRBJ2-1 | TRBD2
CASSLMTSSDTQYF | TGCGCCAGCAGCCTAATGACTAGTTCAGATACGCAGTATTTT | TRBV5-1 | - | TRBJ2-3 | -
CASRTGSYNEQFF | TGTGCCAGCCGGACCGGGTCCTACAATGAGCAGTTCTTC | TRBV6-5 | once | TRBJ2-1 | -
CASSRRSSGGVWFF | TGTGCCAGCAGTAGACGATCTAGCGGGGGGGTGTGGTTCTTC | TRBV7-3 | - | TRBJ2-1 | TRBD2
CASSLGRRTYEQYF | TGTGCCAGCAGCTTAGGGCGGAGAACCTACGAGCAGTACTTC | TRBV7-2 | - | TRBJ2-7 | -
CASSLRGGIEETQYF | TGCGCCAGCAGCCTCCGGGGGGGGATCGAAGAGACCCAGTACTTC | TRBV5-1 | - | TRBJ2-5 | TRBD2
CASSPGVGANQETQYF | TGTGCCAGCAGCCCAGGAGTGGGGGCGAACCAAGAGACCCAGTACTTC | TRBV11-2 | - | TRBJ2-5 | -
CASSERTGPPTGELFF | TGTGCCAGCAGCGAGCGGACAGGACCCCCGACCGGGGAGCTGTTTTTT | TRBV7-9 | - | TRBJ2-2 | TRBD1
CASSEQTGRVVFTEAFF | TGTGCCAGCAGTGAGCAGACAGGCCGTGTCGTATTCACTGAAGCTTTCTTT | TRBV6-1 | - | TRBJ1-1 | -
CASSYGTSGNYEQYF | TGTGCCAGCAGTTACGGGACTAGCGGGAACTACGAGCAGTACTTC | TRBV6-2/TRBV6-3 | once | TRBJ2-7 | TRBD2
CASSYASGGLETQYF | TGTGCCAGCAGTTACGCTAGCGGGGGATTGGAGACCCAGTACTTC | TRBV6-5 | - | TRBJ2-5 | TRBD2
CASSIGTGVTDTQYF | TGCGCCAGCAGCATCGGGACAGGGGTCACAGATACGCAGTATTTT | TRBV5-1 | - | TRBJ2-3 | TRBD1
CASSPSFNFGYTF | TGTGCCAGCAGCCCGTCGTTTAATTTTGGCTACACCTTC | TRBV7-9 | - | TRBJ1-2 | -
CASSTQWGDTEAFF | TGTGCCAGCAGCACCCAGTGGGGGGACACTGAAGCTTTCTTT | TRBV9 | - | TRBJ1-1 | -
CASSLELAGGEETQYF | TGTGCCAGCAGCTTGGAACTAGCGGGGGGAGAAGAGACCCAGTACTTC | TRBV5-6 | - | TRBJ2-5 | TRBD2
CASSQVITSGKSYEQYF | TGCGCCAGCAGCCAAGTGATAACGAGCGGGAAATCCTACGAGCAGTACTTC | TRBV4-1 | - | TRBJ2-7 | TRBD2
CASSQDGGINTGELFF | TGTGCCAGCAGCCAAGATGGAGGCATCAACACCGGGGAGCTGTTTTTT | TRBV4-2 | - | TRBJ2-2 | -
CASSQDPTGEVYGYTF | TGCGCCAGCAGCCAAGACCCGACAGGGGAAGTCTATGGCTACACCTTC | TRBV4-3 | - | TRBJ1-2 | TRBD1
CASSSPLGAGTNTEAFF | TGTGCCAGCAGCTCCCCTCTGGGAGCAGGGACGAACACTGAAGCTTTCTTT | TRBV5-6 | - | TRBJ1-1 | -
CASSSRLAEWETQYF | TGTGCCAGCAGCTCTAGACTAGCGGAGTGGGAGACCCAGTACTTC | TRBV5-8 | - | TRBJ2-5 | TRBD2